The 19 T cell receptor beta chains given below trace back to one sample, sequenced in a study of response to subunit inactivated influenza vaccine. MiXCR was run by TCRdb on the RT-PCR reads, yielding one entry per CDR3 protein. This repertoire shows some 520,000 distinct CDR3 sequences, about 17% found once; its top ten account for roughly 3.1%. The input for sequencing was CD4+ T cells sorted from PBMCs, taken roughly 24 months after vaccination. These receptors were collected from a man aged 50-75 years who received an inactivated influenza vaccine.

V is TRBV24-1 and J is TRBJ2-1; D is undetermined. Per the germline V gene, CDR1 is KGHDR and CDR2 is SFDVKD. Trimming stripped 5 bases from V and 0 bases from J, with 7 bases between. This CDR3 has 14 residues. In nucleotides, the CDR3 is TGTGCCACCAGTGCGGGCGGCTCCTACAATGAGCAGTTCTTC. This sequence encodes CATSAGGSYNEQFF.

This CDR3 is CASSESRTFSNQPQHF. In DNA, the CDR3 is TGCGCCAGCAGTGAGTCCCGGACGTTTAGCAATCAGCCCCAGCATTTT. The V gene is TRBV10-2, the J gene TRBJ1-5; D ambiguous. The CDR3 runs 16 residues. Trimming removed 0 bases from V and 0 bases from J, with 9 bases in between. CDR1 is WSHSY and CDR2 is SAAADI in the germline V gene.

CDR3: CASSVTGTGSTDTQYF. The CDR3 coding sequence is TGTGCCAGCAGCGTAACCGGGACAGGAAGCACAGATACGCAGTATTTT. The chain is built from TRBV9 and TRBJ2-3; 8 bases are a match to TRBD1. This CDR3 spans 16 amino acids. CDR1 is SGDLS and CDR2 is YYNGEE in the germline V gene. Trimming took 1 base from V and 0 from J; bases not matched to a gene: 4.

This clonotype was detected only a few times. The chain has TRBV6-5 and TRBJ1-1, with D perhaps TRBD1 (5 bases). V was trimmed by 0 bases and J by 6 bases, leaving 17 bases between them. The germline gives CDR1 MNHEY, CDR2 SVGAGI. This CDR3 contains 16 residues. CDR3 bases: TGTGCCAGCAGTTACTCGAGTACGACAGCTGGCCCTGAAGCTTTCTTT. Amino acid sequence: CASSYSSTTAGPEAFF.

This clonotype was detected ten times or more. This chain links TRBV10-3 with TRBJ2-1; D ambiguous. The CDR3 is made up of 12 amino acids. Germline assignment: CDR1 ENHRY and CDR2 SYGVKD. V lost 4 bases to trimming and J lost 6 bases, with 7 bases between them. The CDR3 nucleotides are TGTGCCATCAGTGCAAACGGCAATGAGCAGTTCTTC. Translated, it gives CAISANGNEQFF.

CDR3 bases: TGTGCCAGCAGCTTGTTCAGAGACCTCGAGCAGTTCTTC. This sequence encodes CASSLFRDLEQFF. V and J are TRBV5-6 and TRBJ2-1; D not resolved. Germline CDR1 is SGHDT and CDR2 is YYEEEE. With 1 base removed from V and 10 bases from J, the gap between germline ends came to 12 bases. CDR3 size: 13 residues.

This clonotype was found a few times. This chain joins TRBV29-1 and TRBJ2-3; 7 nucleotides agree with TRBD2. CDR1 SQVTM and CDR2 ANQGSEA come from the germline V gene. V lost 6 bases, J lost 4 bases, and 7 bases stayed unmatched. The CDR3 is made up of 13 amino acids. CDR3 amino acids: CSVRTRRADTQYF. The CDR3 DNA reads TGCAGCGTGAGGACTAGAAGGGCAGATACGCAGTATTTT.

This clonotype was seen more than once but under ten times. This chain joins TRBV18 and TRBJ1-1; no clear D. Per germline, CDR1 KGHSH and CDR2 LQKENI. The CDR3 is 15 residues long. Between the trimmed V and J ends, which lost 3 bases and 2 bases, there was a span of 13 bases. The chain's CDR3 is CASSPTLTGNTEAFF. The CDR3 nucleotides are TGTGCCAGCTCACCCACTTTGACGGGAAACACTGAAGCTTTCTTT.

This clonotype was counted a few times. V gene TRBV4-2 combines with J gene TRBJ1-1; D unresolved. In germline, CDR1 is LGHNA, CDR2 YNFKEQ. Between the trimmed V and J ends, which lost 3 bases and 5 bases, there was a span of 16 bases. The length of the CDR3 is 15 residues. The CDR3 coding sequence is TGTGCCAGCAGCCACGGCTACGATCTGGGGACTGAAGCTTTCTTT. Its protein is CASSHGYDLGTEAFF.

The chain has TRBV4-1 and TRBJ1-2, with D possibly matching TRBD1 (5 bases). Trimming took 1 base from V and 4 from J, leaving 13 bases between them. The CDR3 sequence is 15 residues long. CDR1 and CDR2 (germline): MGHRA, YSYEKL. CDR3 bases: TGCGCCAGCAGCCAAGTCACGGGGGATATCTATGGCTACACCTTC. It yields the protein CASSQVTGDIYGYTF.

The V and J genes are TRBV28 and TRBJ2-1; 13 bases match TRBD2. V shed 6 bases and J 5 bases; nucleotides not matched to a gene: 4. The CDR3 runs 15 residues. The germline V gene encodes CDR1 MDHEN and CDR2 SYDVKM. In DNA form, the CDR3 reads TGTGCCAGCAGCCACGGGACTAGCGGGGACAATGAGCAGTTCTTC. This sequence encodes CASSHGTSGDNEQFF.

In its sample, this clonotype was seen a few times. This rearrangement joins TRBV20-1 to TRBJ2-2; TRBD2 aligns across 7 bases. V shed 2 bases and J 1 base; nucleotides not matched to a gene: 1. The CDR3 runs 14 residues. The germline gives CDR1 DFQATT, CDR2 SNEGSKA (reference sequence). The CDR3 DNA reads as TGCAGTGCTAGACCGGGAGGGAACACCGGGGAGCTGTTTTTT. Residues: CSARPGGNTGELFF.

This clonotype was recorded a few times. This chain joins TRBV20-1 and TRBJ2-7; the match to TRBD2 covers 11 bases. V gave up 4 bases and J gave up 1 base; unmatched junction bases: 3. The CDR3 is made up of 14 amino acids. Germline loops: CDR1 DFQATT, CDR2 SNEGSKA (reference sequence). CDR3 region: CSAMSSGRSYEQYF. The CDR3 DNA is TGCAGTGCTATGTCTAGCGGGAGGTCCTACGAGCAGTACTTC.

This clonotype was observed at least ten times. V gene TRBV27 combines with J gene TRBJ2-1; perhaps TRBD2 as D (5 bases). Germline lookup yields CDR1 MNHEY and CDR2 SMNVEV (reference sequence). CDR3 length: 17 amino acids. V was cut by 2 bases and J by 6 bases, with 20 bases left in between. CDR3 sequence: CASSLRTPGNRPNEQFF. The CDR3 DNA is TGTGCCAGCAGTTTACGAACCCCGGGAAATAGGCCCAATGAGCAGTTCTTC.

This clonotype was seen many times. This rearrangement joins TRBV20-1 to TRBJ2-7, with D possibly called TRBD1 or TRBD2 (5 bases each). V lost 2 bases and J 3 bases, leaving 20 bases between the germline ends. There are 16 residues in the CDR3. CDR1 and CDR2 (germline): DFQATT, SNEGSKA (reference sequence). CDR3 region: CSARPLPGTIDYEQYF. The CDR3 nucleotides read TGCAGTGCTAGACCTCTTCCCGGGACGATAGACTACGAGCAGTACTTC.

The chain joins TRBV5-1 to TRBJ2-2, with D perhaps matching TRBD2 (5 bases). This CDR3 has 15 amino acids. V dropped 1 base and J dropped 0 bases, with 7 bases sitting between them. The germline V gene has CDR1 SGHRS and CDR2 YFSETQ. The CDR3 bases are TGCGCCAGCAGCTTGCTCGGGACGAACACCGGGGAGCTGTTTTTT. It translates to CASSLLGTNTGELFF.

A few counts support this clonotype. J is TRBJ2-5 and V is TRBV18, with 10 nucleotides matching TRBD1. The CDR3 covers 13 residues. The V gene end was trimmed by 8 bases and the J gene end by 4 bases; junction bases not matched to a gene: 4. Germline-derived CDR1 and CDR2 are KGHSH and LQKENI. The CDR3 DNA follows: TGTGCCAGCGCCGGGACAGGGGCAGAGACCCAGTACTTC. It is translated as CASAGTGAETQYF.

The gene calls are TRBV12-3 or TRBV12-4 and TRBJ2-3; D unresolved. The CDR3 extends over 14 amino acids. Trimming stripped 10 bases from V and 2 bases from J, with 16 bases between. The CDR3 loop is CANSDGTLTDTQYF. Here the CDR3 DNA reads TGTGCCAACTCGGACGGAACCCTCACAGATACGCAGTATTTT.

Ten or more counts support this clonotype. The J gene is TRBJ2-7, the V gene TRBV10-3; TRBD1 agrees at 10 bases. V trimming: 4 bases; J trimming: 4 bases; junction bases outside the gene matches: 7. Germline V lookup: CDR1 ENHRY, CDR2 SYGVKD. The CDR3 spans 15 residues. This chain's CDR3 is CAISGPTGGGYEQYF. CDR3 sequence (DNA): TGTGCCATCAGTGGCCCGACAGGGGGCGGATACGAGCAGTACTTC.